This T cell receptor (beta chain) was observed in a study of blood T cell repertoires in COVID-19. Clones were sequenced by immunoSEQ multiplex PCR, and TCRdb holds only the in-frame ones, with some missing. The data hold some 350,000 clones, with 80% to 90% observed a single time. V was pared by 7 bases and J by 6 bases, with 11 bases between. The length of the CDR3 is 12 residues. This rearrangement joins TRBV12-3 or TRBV12-4 to TRBJ2-3; D may be TRBD2 (6 bases). This receptor was obtained from a woman under 40 who had recovered from COVID-19. Specimen: PBMCs or T cells enriched from blood (not recorded which). CDR3 DNA sequence: TGTGCCAGCATGAGGAGGGCGGATACGCAGTATTTT. Amino acids: CASMRRADTQYF.